This is a list of T cell receptor beta chains from one sample in a study of vaccination effects on CD4 cells after COVID-19. No antigens are known for them. The assay was immunoSEQ multiplex PCR, and TCRdb's table has in-frame clones only and misses some. Here the sample spans about 44,000 clones, over 65% being singletons. Sequenced here: CD4+ T cells from PBMCs cultured without peptide, sampled after COVID-19 vaccination. The origin of the receptors is a human donor who had a prior SARS-CoV-2 infection. Each CDR3 is given with its conserved first and last residue. The D gene is left open where the match is weak. Not all rows give a size; the values are once, few, many and, for expanded clones, a class.

>.|TRBJ2-7|TRBV5-1|.
TGCGCCAGCAGCGGGTCCTTCCACGAGCAGTACTTC
CASSGSFHEQYF
>few|TRBJ1-2|TRBV2|TRBD1
TGTGCCAGCAGTGGCCGACAGGGAAGGTACTATGGCTACACCTTC
CASSGRQGRYYGYTF
>.|TRBJ2-5|TRBV5-1|.
TGCGCCAGCAGCTTCGAAGAGACCCAGTACTTC
CASSFEETQYF
>.|TRBJ2-5|TRBV2|.
TGTGCCAGCAGCCTAGAGGGGGGGCCCGCGGAGACCCAGTACTTC
CASSLEGGPAETQYF
>.|TRBJ2-6|TRBV6-6|.
TGTGCCAGCAGAACAGGAAACTCTGGGGCCAACGTCCTGACTTTC
CASRTGNSGANVLTF
>.|TRBJ2-1|TRBV5-1|TRBD2
TGCGCCAGCAGCTTGGTTTGGTCTAGCGGGGGTTACAATGAGCAGTTCTTC
CASSLVWSSGGYNEQFF
>.|TRBJ1-1|TRBV7-9|.
TGTGCCAGCAGCTTAAGAGATAACACTGAAGCTTTCTTT
CASSLRDNTEAFF
>.|TRBJ2-7|TRBV11-2|.
TGTGCCAGCAGCTTATTCTGGTCGACCGAGCAGTACTTC
CASSLFWSTEQYF
>once|TRBJ1-1|TRBV18|TRBD1
TGTGCCAGCTCACCACTCGGGACAGGGGGCTTGACTGAAGCTTTCTTT
CASSPLGTGGLTEAFF
>.|TRBJ1-2|TRBV19|.
TGTGCCAGTAGTAATCAGGGGTTAGAGAGCTATGGCTACACCTTC
CASSNQGLESYGYTF
>.|TRBJ2-5|TRBV4-2|TRBD1
TGTGCCAGCAGCCCCGGAAGGGGACAGGGTCTCCAAGAGACCCAGTACTTC
CASSPGRGQGLQETQYF
>.|TRBJ1-5|TRBV5-4|TRBD1
TGTGCCAGCAGCTTGTTCGGGGACAGTCAGCCCCAGCATTTT
CASSLFGDSQPQHF
>.|TRBJ2-1|TRBV7-2|.
TGTGCCAGCAGCTTACGGCGGGAAAAAGGTCTCAATGAGCAGTTCTTC
CASSLRREKGLNEQFF
>few|TRBJ2-7|TRBV2|TRBD1
TGTGCCAGCAGTGAATACGGGCAGGGGGTTGAGCAGTACTTC
CASSEYGQGVEQYF
>.|TRBJ2-1|TRBV5-5|.
TGTGCCAGCAGCGGCCAGGGATACAATGAGCAGTTCTTC
CASSGQGYNEQFF
>once|TRBJ2-7|TRBV6-1|.
TGTGCCAGCAGTGAAGCGCCGGCAGGGTACTACGAGCAGTACTTC
CASSEAPAGYYEQYF
>.|TRBJ2-3|TRBV19|.
TGTGCCAGTAGTATAGATACAGATACGCAGTATTTT
CASSIDTDTQYF
>few|TRBJ1-1|TRBV2|.
TGTGCCAGCAGTGAAGCGTGGCGGAGGAACACTGAAGCTTTCTTT
CASSEAWRRNTEAFF
>.|TRBJ2-7|TRBV18|TRBD1
TGTGCCAGCTCCTCGACAGGGGGCTATTCGAGGTACGAGCAGTACTTC
CASSSTGGYSRYEQYF
>.|TRBJ1-6|TRBV6-5|.
TGTGCCACACAGCTTGGTCTATCCCTCCACTTT
CATQLGLSLHF
>.|TRBJ1-5|TRBV12-3/TRBV12-4|.
TGTGCCAGCAGGGGGTGGTCCAATCAGCCCCAGCATTTT
CASRGWSNQPQHF
>.|TRBJ2-6|TRBV7-2|.
TGTGCCAGCAGCTTTTTTTCTGGGGCCAACGTCCTGACTTTC
CASSFFSGANVLTF
>.|TRBJ2-1|TRBV18|.
TGTGCCAGCTCAGGACTACAATCCTACAATGAGCAGTTCTTC
CASSGLQSYNEQFF
>few|TRBJ2-5|TRBV5-4|TRBD2
TGTGCCAGCAGCGGAGGACTAGCGGGAAAAGAGACCCAGTACTTC
CASSGGLAGKETQYF
>.|TRBJ1-2|TRBV5-1|TRBD1
TGCGCCAGCAGTTCTCGGACAGGTCGGCATGGCTACACCTTC
CASSSRTGRHGYTF
>once|TRBJ2-7|TRBV4-2|TRBD2
TGTGCCAGCAGCCTTGGGCGGGGGACCTCCTACGAGCAGTACTTC
CASSLGRGTSYEQYF
>.|TRBJ1-2|TRBV7-9|TRBD1
TGTGCCAGCAGCATGACAGGGAGGGCTAACTATGGCTACACCTTC
CASSMTGRANYGYTF
>.|TRBJ2-4|TRBV18|.
TGTGCCAGCTCACCCTTCACCTCCGGGAGCACGGCAAACATTCAGTACTTC
CASSPFTSGSTANIQYF
>.|TRBJ2-2|TRBV29-1|.
TGCAGCGTTGAAGTGTTCGCGAACACCGGGGAGCTGTTTTTT
CSVEVFANTGELFF
>.|TRBJ2-3|TRBV11-3|TRBD2
TGTGCCAGCAGCTCCGGGACTAGCGGGAGGGCCGTTACGCAGTATTTT
CASSSGTSGRAVTQYF
>.|TRBJ2-3|TRBV5-4|.
TGTGCCAGCAGCTTTCCTAGGGAGGCCTCAACAGATACGCAGTATTTT
CASSFPREASTDTQYF
>.|TRBJ2-2|TRBV5-1|.
TGCGCCAGCAGCTTGGACCGGCGGAAAGTCACCGGGGAGCTGTTTTTT
CASSLDRRKVTGELFF
>.|TRBJ2-6|TRBV19|.
TGTGCCAGTAGTATTGCGAGCTCTGGGGCCAACGTCCTGACTTTC
CASSIASSGANVLTF
>few|TRBJ2-1|TRBV7-2|.
TGTGCCAGCAGCTTAGCAGGGGTCTCCTACAATGAGCAGTTCTTC
CASSLAGVSYNEQFF
>.|TRBJ2-5|TRBV5-1|TRBD2
TGCGCCAGCAGCTTTAGGCCGACTAGCGGTCAAGAGACCCAGTACTTC
CASSFRPTSGQETQYF
>.|TRBJ2-2|TRBV7-2|TRBD2
TGTGCCAGCACGCGGACTAGCGGGAGTGCCGGGGAGCTGTTTTTT
CASTRTSGSAGELFF
>once|TRBJ2-7|TRBV6-5|.
TGTGCCAGCAGAAAAACATCGGGCGGGGAGCAGTACTTC
CASRKTSGGEQYF
>.|TRBJ2-5|TRBV29-1|TRBD2
TGCAGCGGATCCGGGACTAGTCAAGAGACCCAGTACTTC
CSGSGTSQETQYF
>.|TRBJ2-7|TRBV6-5|.
TGTGCCAGCAGTTACTCAAACGAGCAGTACTTC
CASSYSNEQYF
>.|TRBJ2-2|TRBV7-8|.
TGTGCCAGCAGCTTCCAGTTTACCACCGGGGAGCTGTTTTTT
CASSFQFTTGELFF
>once|TRBJ1-5|TRBV2|.
TGTGCCAGCAGTGATGTGGGGCGCGATCAGCCCCAGCATTTT
CASSDVGRDQPQHF
>.|TRBJ2-1|TRBV2|.
TGTGCCAGCAGTGAAGCGCTACAGGGTTACGATGAGCAGTTCTTC
CASSEALQGYDEQFF